This T cell receptor (beta chain) was sequenced for a study of shared clonotypes between healthy human individuals. Findings of the study overall: Clonotype sharing among donors was expected to depend on sequencing depth.

On this clone: Its cognate antigen is unknown.

Samples underwent the assay at deep level. Sequencing used immunoSEQ multiplex PCR; TCRdb keeps in-frame clones, though not all of them. The sample shows about half a million clones, 70% to 80% of them seen only once. The CDR3 runs 17 residues. The V segment lost 4 bases and the J segment 2 bases; nucleotides outside the gene matches: 8. Germline values: CDR1 SEHNR, CDR2 FQNEAQ (reference sequence). The chain employs TRBV7-9 and TRBJ1-5; 10 bases map to TRBD1. The sample consisted of PBMCs. The sequence was collected from a woman aged 40 to 55 in good health. Some clones in this sample may be carry-over from other donors' samples. CDR3 DNA: TGTGCCAGCAGCTCCAGCGAGACAGGGGGCGGCAATCAGCCCCAGCATTTT. It encodes CASSSSETGGGNQPQHF.